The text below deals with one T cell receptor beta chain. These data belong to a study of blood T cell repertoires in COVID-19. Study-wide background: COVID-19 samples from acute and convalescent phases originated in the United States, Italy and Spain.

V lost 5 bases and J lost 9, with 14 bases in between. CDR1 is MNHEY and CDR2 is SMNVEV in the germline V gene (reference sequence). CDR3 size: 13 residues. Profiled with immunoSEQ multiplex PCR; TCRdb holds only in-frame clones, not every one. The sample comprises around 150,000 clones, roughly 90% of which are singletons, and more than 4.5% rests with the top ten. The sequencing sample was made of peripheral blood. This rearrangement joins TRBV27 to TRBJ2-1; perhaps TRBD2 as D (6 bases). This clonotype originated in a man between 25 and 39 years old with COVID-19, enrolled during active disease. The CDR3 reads CASSRYGGSEQFF. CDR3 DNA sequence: TGTGCCAGCAGTCGCTACGGAGGGTCTGAGCAGTTCTTC.